A single sample gave rise to the 9 T cell receptor beta chains below, sequenced in a study of TIL therapy for anti-PD-1-resistant metastatic lung cancer. Indicated time point: pre-treatment sample, taken before nivolumab and TIL therapy. The libraries were made with immunoSEQ v3. Produced via immunoSEQ multiplex PCR; TCRdb's table is partial and in-frame only. The data show about 32,000 clones, 70% to 80% seen once. Source: blood, taken at baseline. The receptors derive from a woman aged 25-80 years with non-small cell lung cancer.

This chain joins TRBV4-1 and TRBJ2-3; TRBD1 matches at 10 bases. Germline-derived CDR1 and CDR2 are MGHRA and YSYEKL. The junction had 3 bases not matched to a gene; V was cut back by 1 base and J by 2 bases. The CDR3 spans 16 residues. CDR3 region: CASSQVGTGDTDTQYF. The CDR3 DNA sequence: TGCGCCAGCAGCCAAGTAGGGACAGGGGACACAGATACGCAGTATTTT.

Regarding this clone: One junction end disagrees with the germline gene, perhaps due to a read error. The chain combines TRBV5-1 with TRBJ2-1; 16 bases fit TRBD2. The CDR3 runs 13 residues. CDR1 and CDR2 from the germline V gene are SGHRS and YFSETQ. The CDR3 nucleotides are TGCGCCAGCAGCGTAGGGACTAGCGGGAGGGCGATCTTC. As protein: CASSVGTSGRAIF.

The V call is TRBV7-8, the J call TRBJ2-1; 12 nucleotides line up with TRBD2. The V gene end was trimmed by 5 bases and the J gene end by 3 bases; junction bases not matched to a gene: 11. This CDR3 is 18 amino acids long. CDR1 SGHVS and CDR2 FQNEAQ come from the germline V gene. Here the CDR3 reads CASSPRFTSGRFYNEQFF. The CDR3 DNA reads TGTGCCAGCAGCCCAAGATTTACTAGCGGGAGGTTCTACAATGAGCAGTTCTTC.

The rearrangement uses TRBV25-1 and TRBJ1-1, with D possibly being TRBD1 (5 bases). CDR3 length: 16 amino acids. CDR1 is MGHDK, CDR2 SYGVNS, per germline. V lost 0 bases and J 4 bases, leaving 15 bases between the germline ends. DNA of the CDR3: TGTGCCAGCAGTGAATATAGAACAGGAGTGGGCACTGAAGCTTTCTTT. As protein: CASSEYRTGVGTEAFF. The variable domain in full, completed from reference TRBV25-1 and TRBJ1-1, reads EADIYQTPRYLVIGTGKKITLECSQTMGHDKMYWYQQDPGMELHLIHYSYGVNSTEKGDLSSESTVSRIRTEHFPLTLESARPSHTSQYLCASSEYRTGVGTEAFFGQGTRLTVV.

V and J are TRBV5-1 and TRBJ2-1; TRBD1 might be the D (6 bases). CDR1 and CDR2 (germline): SGHRS, YFSETQ. The V gene lost 3 bases and the J gene lost 2 bases, with 15 bases spanning the gap. The CDR3 extends over 16 amino acids. CDR3 DNA: TGCGCCAGCAGCTCTACAGGGATGGGGACCTACAATGAGCAGTTCTTC. Its translation is CASSSTGMGTYNEQFF.

This sequence joins TRBV7-9 and TRBJ1-4; D not resolved. The V gene lost 1 base and the J gene lost 8 bases, with 8 bases spanning the gap. The CDR3 totals 13 residues. CDR1 and CDR2 (germline): SEHNR, FQNEAQ (reference sequence). The CDR3 DNA follows: TGTGCCAGCAGCTTAGATTCCGCCGAAAAACTGTTTTTT. Translated: CASSLDSAEKLFF.

The chain carries TRBV30 and TRBJ2-3, with 16 bases fitting TRBD2. J was trimmed by 6 bases and V by 0 bases; bases with no gene match: 12. In germline, CDR1 is GTSNPN, CDR2 SVGIG (reference sequence). The CDR3 sequence is 19 residues long. The CDR3 spells CAWSVGGTSGRAGKDTQYF. In DNA form, the CDR3 reads TGTGCCTGGAGTGTAGGGGGGACTAGCGGGAGGGCCGGGAAGGATACGCAGTATTTT.

The V and J genes are TRBV11-3 and TRBJ2-5; 7 positions agree with TRBD1. The CDR3 runs 15 residues. Germline CDR1 reads SGHNT; CDR2 reads YENEEA. Trimming removed 4 bases from V and 4 bases from J; junction bases left unmatched: 9. CDR3 DNA sequence: TGTGCCAGCAGCTATTCAGACAGGGCAGGAGAGACCCAGTACTTC. Residues: CASSYSDRAGETQYF.

The J gene is TRBJ1-1, the V gene TRBV7-2, with TRBD1 matching 7 bases. J gave up 0 bases and V 3 bases, and 10 bases lay outside the gene matches. CDR1 and CDR2 (germline): SGHTA, FQGNSA. This CDR3 comprises 17 residues. CDR3 DNA: TGTGCCAGCAGCTTTGCAGGGGGTCTTTTGCTGAACACTGAAGCTTTCTTT. Its translation is CASSFAGGLLLNTEAFF.